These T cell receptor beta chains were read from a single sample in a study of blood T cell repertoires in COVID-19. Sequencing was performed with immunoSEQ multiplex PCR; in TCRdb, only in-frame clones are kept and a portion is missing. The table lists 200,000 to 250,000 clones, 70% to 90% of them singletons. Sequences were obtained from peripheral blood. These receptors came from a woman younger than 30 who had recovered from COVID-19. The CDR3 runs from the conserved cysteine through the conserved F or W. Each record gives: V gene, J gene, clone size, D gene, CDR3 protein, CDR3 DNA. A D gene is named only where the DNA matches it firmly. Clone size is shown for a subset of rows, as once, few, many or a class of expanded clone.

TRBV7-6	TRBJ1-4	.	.	CASSSLYRDKGKLFF	TGTGCCAGCAGCTCCCTTTACCGGGACAAGGGGAAACTGTTTTTT
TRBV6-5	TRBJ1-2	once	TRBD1	CASKDRDVYGYTF	TGTGCCAGCAAAGACAGGGACGTCTATGGCTACACCTTC
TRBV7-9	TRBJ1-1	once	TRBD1	CASRVTGGGMNTEAFF	TGTGCCAGCAGGGTCACAGGGGGCGGCATGAACACTGAAGCTTTCTTT
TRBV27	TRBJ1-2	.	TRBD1	CASGRTGTNYGYTF	TGTGCCAGCGGCCGGACAGGGACTAACTATGGCTACACCTTC
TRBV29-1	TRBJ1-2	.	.	CSVEDLSVSHGYTF	TGCAGCGTTGAAGATCTTAGTGTATCCCACGGCTACACCTTC
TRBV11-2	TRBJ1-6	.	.	CASSSRPGSPLHF	TGTGCCAGCAGCTCCCGCCCCGGTTCACCCCTCCACTTT
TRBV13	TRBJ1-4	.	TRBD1	CASRRRQGAHEKLFF	TGTGCCAGCAGACGAAGACAGGGGGCGCATGAAAAACTGTTTTTT
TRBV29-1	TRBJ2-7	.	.	CSSRTDSYEQYF	TGCAGCTCCAGGACAGACTCCTACGAGCAGTACTTC
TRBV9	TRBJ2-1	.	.	CASSADQRVYNEQFF	TGTGCCAGCAGTGCAGACCAGCGGGTTTACAATGAGCAGTTCTTC
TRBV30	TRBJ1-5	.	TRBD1	CAWSRGDRGSNQPQHF	TGTGCCTGGAGTAGGGGGGACAGGGGAAGCAATCAGCCCCAGCATTTT
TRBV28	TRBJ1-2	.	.	CASSLDTPAFNYGYTF	TGTGCCAGCAGTTTGGACACTCCTGCCTTTAACTATGGCTACACCTTC
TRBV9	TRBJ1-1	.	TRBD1	CASSPQGGTEAFF	TGTGCCAGCAGCCCACAGGGGGGCACTGAAGCTTTCTTT
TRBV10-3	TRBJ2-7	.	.	CAISENTGLEDKYF	TGTGCCATCAGTGAGAACACAGGGTTAGAGGACAAGTACTTC
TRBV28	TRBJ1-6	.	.	CASSLTGSSSPLHF	TGTGCCAGCAGTTTAACGGGGAGTTCTTCACCCCTCCACTTT
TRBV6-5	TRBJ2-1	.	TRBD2	CASSYSIAGVYNEQFF	TGTGCCAGCAGTTACTCGATAGCGGGAGTCTACAATGAGCAGTTCTTC
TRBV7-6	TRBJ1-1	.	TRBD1	CASSLEDRGLVEAFF	TGTGCCAGCAGCTTAGAGGACAGGGGGCTGGTTGAAGCTTTCTTT
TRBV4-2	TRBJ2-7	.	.	CASSQGLTGSYEQYF	TGTGCCAGCAGCCAAGGACTAACCGGTTCCTACGAGCAGTACTTC
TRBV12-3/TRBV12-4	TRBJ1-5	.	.	CASSSLYGQPQHF	TGTGCCAGCAGTTCACTATATGGCCAGCCCCAGCATTTT
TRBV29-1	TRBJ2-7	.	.	CSVGQGNNEQYF	TGCAGCGTTGGGCAGGGGAATAACGAGCAGTACTTC
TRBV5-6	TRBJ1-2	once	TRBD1	CASSYGQGANYGYTF	TGTGCCAGCAGCTACGGACAGGGGGCGAACTATGGCTACACCTTC
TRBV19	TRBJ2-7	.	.	CASGPTSYEQYF	TGTGCCAGCGGCCCGACAAGCTACGAGCAGTACTTC
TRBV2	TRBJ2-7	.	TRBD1	CASYMGQGGSYEQYF	TGTGCCAGCTACATGGGACAGGGGGGTTCCTACGAGCAGTACTTC
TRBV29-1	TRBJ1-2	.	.	CSVALREAYGYTF	TGCAGCGTGGCCTTGAGGGAGGCTTATGGCTACACCTTC
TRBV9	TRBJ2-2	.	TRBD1	CASDTGGTGELFF	TGTGCCAGTGATACAGGGGGCACCGGGGAGCTGTTTTTT
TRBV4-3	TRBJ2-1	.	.	CASSQDREVSYNEQFF	TGCGCCAGCAGCCAAGACAGGGAGGTCTCCTACAATGAGCAGTTCTTC
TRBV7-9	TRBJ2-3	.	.	CASSLAPGVTDTQYF	TGTGCCAGCAGCTTAGCCCCCGGGGTTACAGATACGCAGTATTTT
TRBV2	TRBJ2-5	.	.	CASTATGETQYF	TGTGCCAGCACCGCCACCGGAGAGACCCAGTACTTC
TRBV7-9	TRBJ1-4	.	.	CASSAEYGINEKLFF	TGTGCCAGCAGCGCCGAATACGGGATTAATGAAAAACTGTTTTTT
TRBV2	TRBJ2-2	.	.	CASTPSGQDTGELFF	TGTGCCAGCACCCCATCGGGACAAGACACCGGGGAGCTGTTTTTT
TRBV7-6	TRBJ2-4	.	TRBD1	CASSGAGTGAKNIQYF	TGTGCCAGCAGCGGGGCCGGGACAGGGGCCAAAAACATTCAGTACTTC
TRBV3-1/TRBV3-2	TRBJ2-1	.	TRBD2	CASRPTSGAYNEQFF	TGTGCCAGCAGGCCAACTAGCGGGGCATACAATGAGCAGTTCTTC
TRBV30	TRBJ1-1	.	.	CACPPPGKTEAFF	TGTGCCTGCCCGCCCCCGGGGAAAACTGAAGCTTTCTTT
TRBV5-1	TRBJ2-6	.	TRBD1	CASSLRDSHSGANVLTF	TGCGCCAGCAGCCTCCGGGACAGCCACTCTGGGGCCAACGTCCTGACTTTC
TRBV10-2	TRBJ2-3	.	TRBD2	CASSGVREGDTQYF	TGCGCCAGCAGTGGGGTTCGGGAGGGAGATACGCAGTATTTT
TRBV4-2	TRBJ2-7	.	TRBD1	CASSPQGQGLSEQYF	TGTGCCAGCAGCCCCCAAGGACAGGGTCTCTCCGAGCAGTACTTC
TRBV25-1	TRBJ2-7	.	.	CASSNQDRRYEQYF	TGTGCCAGCAGTAACCAGGACAGAAGATACGAGCAGTACTTC
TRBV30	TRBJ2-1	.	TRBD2	CAWRASGPLKFF	TGTGCCTGGAGAGCTAGCGGGCCCCTGAAGTTCTTC
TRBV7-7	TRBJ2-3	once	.	CASSLVPRQLGTDTQYF	TGTGCCAGCAGCTTAGTCCCTAGGCAGTTGGGCACAGATACGCAGTATTTT
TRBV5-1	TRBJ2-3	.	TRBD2	CASSGGISGTNTDTQYF	TGCGCCAGCAGCGGAGGAATTAGCGGGACTAACACAGATACGCAGTATTTT
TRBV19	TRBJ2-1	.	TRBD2	CASSIAGLAWKFF	TGTGCCAGTAGTATCGCGGGACTAGCTTGGAAGTTCTTC
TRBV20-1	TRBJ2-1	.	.	CSAMLANEQFF	TGCAGTGCTATGCTAGCGAATGAGCAGTTCTTC
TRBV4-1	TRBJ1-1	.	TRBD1	CASSPGGGWTEAFF	TGCGCCAGCAGCCCAGGGGGTGGTTGGACTGAAGCTTTCTTT
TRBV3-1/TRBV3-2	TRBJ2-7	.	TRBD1	CASSQAETGGRYEQYF	TGTGCCAGCAGCCAAGCTGAGACAGGGGGCCGCTACGAGCAGTACTTC
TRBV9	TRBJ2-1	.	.	CASSHNGGTYNEQFF	TGTGCCAGCAGCCACAACGGAGGCACCTACAATGAGCAGTTCTTC
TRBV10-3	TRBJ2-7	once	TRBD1	CATTRDRPYEQYF	TGTGCCACCACCCGGGACAGGCCCTACGAGCAGTACTTC
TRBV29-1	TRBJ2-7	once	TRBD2	CSVEVRGRFPYEQYF	TGCAGCGTTGAAGTCCGCGGGAGATTCCCCTACGAGCAGTACTTC
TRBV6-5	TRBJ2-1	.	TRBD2	CASSYASGRDEQFF	TGTGCCAGCAGTTACGCTAGCGGGAGAGATGAGCAGTTCTTC
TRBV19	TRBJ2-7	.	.	CASSAGWDEQYF	TGTGCCAGTAGTGCAGGGTGGGACGAGCAGTACTTC
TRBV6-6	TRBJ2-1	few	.	CASSYHPNEQFF	TGTGCCAGCAGTTACCATCCCAATGAGCAGTTCTTC
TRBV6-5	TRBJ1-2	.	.	CASTGIYGYTF	TGTGCCAGCACGGGGATCTATGGCTACACCTTC
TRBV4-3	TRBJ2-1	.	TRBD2	CASSQDSGRAGNEQFF	TGCGCCAGCAGCCAGGATAGCGGGAGGGCCGGGAATGAGCAGTTCTTC
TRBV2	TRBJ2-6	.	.	CASSQNRGSGANVLTF	TGTGCCAGCAGCCAAAATAGGGGCTCTGGGGCCAACGTCCTGACTTTC
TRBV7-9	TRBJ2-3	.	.	CASSPSGSGEDTQYF	TGTGCCAGCAGCCCCAGCGGATCGGGGGAAGATACGCAGTATTTT
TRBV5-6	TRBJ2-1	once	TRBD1	CASSSPHRGASPYNEQFF	TGTGCCAGCAGCTCCCCTCACAGGGGAGCGTCCCCTTACAATGAGCAGTTCTTC
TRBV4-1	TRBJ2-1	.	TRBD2	CASSHSSGRIYNEQFF	TGCGCCAGCAGCCACTCCAGCGGGAGAATCTACAATGAGCAGTTCTTC
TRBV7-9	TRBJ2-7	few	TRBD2	CASSTLIAGGPYEQYF	TGTGCCAGCAGCACCCTAATAGCGGGAGGGCCTTATGAGCAGTACTTC